The 18 T cell receptor beta chains given below trace back to one sample, sequenced in a study of blood T cell repertoires in COVID-19. Sequenced by immunoSEQ multiplex PCR; TCRdb stores in-frame clones only, minus some. The table includes over 110,000 clones, 84% detected once. Sequenced sample: PBMCs or T cells enriched from blood (not recorded which). The receptor source for this set is a man in his forties or fifties in a cohort exposed to, infected with or recovered from COVID-19 (not recorded which).

The gene calls are TRBV4-2 and TRBJ2-7; 15 positions agree with TRBD2. Per the germline V gene, CDR1 is LGHNA and CDR2 is YNFKEQ. The CDR3 runs 21 residues. V gave up 3 bases and J gave up 2 bases; unmatched junction bases: 17. Here the CDR3 reads CASSHDLPGLAGGPSTYEQYF. Here the CDR3 DNA reads TGTGCCAGCAGCCATGATCTTCCTGGACTAGCGGGAGGGCCTTCCACCTACGAGCAGTACTTC.

This sequence joins TRBV18 and TRBJ2-1; D is perhaps TRBD1 (5 bases). This CDR3 is built from 16 residues. Trimming removed 5 bases at V and 7 bases at J, with 21 bases between. Per the germline V gene, CDR1 is KGHSH and CDR2 is LQKENI. The CDR3 sequence is CASSGSGRNIGNEQFF. CDR3 in DNA: TGTGCCAGCTCAGGGTCAGGGCGAAATATTGGGAATGAGCAGTTCTTC.

The chain links TRBV9 to TRBJ1-3, with 8 bases identical to TRBD1. The CDR3 loop spans 14 amino acids. The V gene end was trimmed by 6 bases and the J gene end by 2 bases; junction bases not matched to a gene: 4. Germline-derived CDR1 and CDR2 are SGDLS and YYNGEE. CDR3 residues: CASTPGGTGNTIYF. DNA of the CDR3: TGTGCCAGCACCCCAGGGGGCACTGGAAACACCATATATTTT.

This clone showed up just a few times. The chain combines TRBV7-9 with TRBJ2-1; a possible D gene is TRBD2 (8 bases). From germline, CDR1 is SEHNR and CDR2 FQNEAQ (reference sequence). This CDR3 has 16 residues. Deletions cut 5 bases from V and 7 bases from J, with 21 bases between. The CDR3 nucleotides read TGTGCCAGCAGCCCCCCAAAGTTAGCGGGACAGAATGAGCAGTTCTTC. It yields the protein CASSPPKLAGQNEQFF.

This chain links TRBV5-4 with TRBJ2-7, with 8 bases lining up with TRBD1. The CDR3 is 16 residues long. V gave up 2 bases and J gave up 3 bases; unmatched junction bases: 10. Germline V gene lookup returns CDR1 SGHNT and CDR2 YYREEE (reference sequence). The CDR3: CASSLRPRGLGYEQYF. The CDR3 DNA is TGTGCCAGCAGCTTACGTCCCAGGGGGCTCGGCTACGAGCAGTACTTC.

The chain has TRBV14 and TRBJ2-7, with a tentative D call TRBD2 (6 bases). The germline V gene encodes CDR1 SGHDN and CDR2 FVKESK. Trimming cost V 4 bases and J 7 bases, with 17 bases left between them. This CDR3 comprises 14 residues. The CDR3 loop reads CASSPRAASGEQYF. The CDR3 DNA follows: TGTGCCAGCAGCCCGCGAGCAGCCAGCGGGGAGCAGTACTTC.

The J gene is TRBJ2-2, the V gene TRBV28, with 9 bases lining up with TRBD2. The CDR3 consists of 14 residues. Germline assignment: CDR1 MDHEN and CDR2 SYDVKM. The J segment lost 5 bases and the V segment lost 6 bases, leaving 4 bases of the junction unmatched. The CDR3 is CASSLAGQTGELFF. The CDR3 DNA reads as TGTGCCAGCAGCCTAGCGGGACAGACCGGGGAGCTGTTTTTT.

The chain combines TRBV6-5 with TRBJ2-5; TRBD1 aligns across 10 bases. The V gene end was trimmed by 0 bases and the J gene end by 7 bases; junction bases not matched to a gene: 5. Germline V gene lookup returns CDR1 MNHEY and CDR2 SVGAGI. CDR3 size: 15 residues. Written as DNA, the CDR3 is TGTGCCAGCAGTTACTCGGGACAGGGGTTCGGGACCCAGTACTTC. Translation: CASSYSGQGFGTQYF.

This clone was counted between two and nine times. The chain employs TRBV11-2 and TRBJ1-3; D not resolved. Deletions cut 1 base from V and 0 bases from J, with 10 bases between. Germline V gene lookup returns CDR1 SGHAT and CDR2 FQNNGV. The CDR3 sequence is 16 residues long. Here the CDR3 DNA reads TGTGCCAGCAGCTTAGGGAGGCCAGGCTCTGGAAACACCATATATTTT. It yields the protein CASSLGRPGSGNTIYF.

The V gene is TRBV7-9, the J gene TRBJ1-4; 11 bases are a match to TRBD1. Looked up from germline, CDR1 is SEHNR and CDR2 is FQNEAQ (reference sequence). Trimming removed 5 bases from V and 4 bases from J; junction bases left unmatched: 6. CDR3 length: 16 amino acids. The CDR3 nucleotides are TGTGCCAGCAGCAGCGGACAGGGGGCTAATAATGAAAAACTGTTTTTT. This sequence encodes CASSSGQGANNEKLFF.

This clone was detected only once. The chain links TRBV7-8 to TRBJ1-5; D not resolved. The CDR3 length is 13 residues. V dropped 2 bases and J dropped 8 bases, with 10 bases sitting between them. Germline loops: CDR1 SGHVS, CDR2 FQNEAQ. The CDR3 region is CASSLQVSEPQHF. CDR3 nucleotides: TGTGCCAGCAGCTTACAGGTTTCGGAGCCCCAGCATTTT.

The genes are TRBV25-1 and TRBJ1-2, with 7 bases that match TRBD1. Trimming cost V 4 bases and J 5 bases; bases outside gene matches: 4. The germline V gene has CDR1 MGHDK and CDR2 SYGVNS. CDR3 length: 13 residues. CDR3 residues: CASSVTGAYGYTF. CDR3 bases: TGTGCCAGCAGTGTCACAGGGGCGTATGGCTACACCTTC.

This clone was found a few times. The chain carries TRBV28 and TRBJ1-1; D is undetermined. The V gene lost 6 bases and the J gene lost 4 bases, with 12 bases spanning the gap. The germline gives CDR1 MDHEN, CDR2 SYDVKM. The length of the CDR3 is 13 residues. The CDR3 region has the DNA TGTGCCAGCAGCCTTTTCTCCCGCACTGAAGCTTTCTTT. Protein sequence: CASSLFSRTEAFF.

The chain links TRBV28 to TRBJ2-2, with 9 positions matching TRBD1. The germline CDR1 and CDR2 sequences are MDHEN and SYDVKM. CDR3 length: 17 residues. V gave up 5 bases and J gave up 4 bases; unmatched junction bases: 11. CDR3 nucleotides: TGTGCCAGCAGTCTTTCCGGGACAGGGTTTTCCACCGGGGAGCTGTTTTTT. It codes for CASSLSGTGFSTGELFF.

This clone was seen a handful of times. The chain is built from TRBV9 and TRBJ1-6; 7 bases are shared with TRBD1. Germline V gene lookup returns CDR1 SGDLS and CDR2 YYNGEE. The CDR3 contains 15 residues. The ends lost 6 bases at V and 8 bases at J; junction bases unmatched: 11. The CDR3 nucleotides read TGTGCCAGCAACCCGACAGGGAGGTGGGATTCACCCCTCCACTTT. It specifies CASNPTGRWDSPLHF.

The chain links TRBV19 to TRBJ2-2; 8 bases are shared with TRBD1. The CDR3 totals 14 residues. V lost 4 bases to trimming and J lost 4 bases; unmatched junction nucleotides: 2. From germline, CDR1 is LNHDA and CDR2 SQIVND (reference sequence). This CDR3 is CASSTGGGTGELFF. CDR3 in DNA: TGTGCCAGTAGTACAGGGGGCGGCACCGGGGAGCTGTTTTTT.

The genes are TRBV19 and TRBJ1-1; D may be TRBD1 (6 bases). Trimming shortened V by 5 bases and J by 4 bases, and 17 bases separated the two germline ends. The germline V gene encodes CDR1 LNHDA and CDR2 SQIVND (reference sequence). The CDR3 runs 15 residues. The CDR3 loop reads CASSLKNTGPTEAFF. CDR3 DNA sequence: TGTGCCAGTAGTTTAAAGAATACAGGGCCCACTGAAGCTTTCTTT.

The chain is built from TRBV4-1 and TRBJ2-7; TRBD1 aligns across 7 bases. This CDR3 is built from 13 residues. V shed 5 bases, J shed 12 bases, and the junction held 13 bases outside the gene matches. CDR1 is MGHRA and CDR2 is YSYEKL in the germline V gene. CDR3 in DNA: TGCGCCAGCAGCGTCCGTCCGGGACAGACCTTGTACTTC. It translates to CASSVRPGQTLYF.